Listed below are T cell receptor beta chains from one sample, sequenced in a study of T cell repertoires in cytomegalovirus infection. A single record per CDR3 protein comes from TCRdb applying MiXCR to the reads. The sample holds fewer than 350,000 distinct CDR3 sequences, over 7.5% seen once. The sample taken for sequencing was PBMCs. The origin of the receptors is a human donor in good health (CMV status not recorded). Some clones in this sample may be carry-over from other donors' samples. CDR3s include the opening cysteine and the closing phenylalanine or tryptophan. A D gene is named only where the DNA matches it firmly. Size is stated for part of the rows, as once, few or many counts, or as a class when the clone is expanded.

clone_size | j_call | v_call | d_call | cdr3_nt | cdr3_aa
few | TRBJ2-7 | TRBV6-5 | - | TGTGCCAGCAGTTACTCTGGGACTGGCTACGAGCAGTACTTC | CASSYSGTGYEQYF
many | TRBJ1-1 | TRBV7-2 | - | TGTGCCAGCAGCTCCTGGGGCCGTTCGAACACTGAAGCTTTCTTT | CASSSWGRSNTEAFF
many | TRBJ1-2 | TRBV11-1 | - | TGTGCCAGCAGCTTTACAGGGAACTATGGCTACACCTTC | CASSFTGNYGYTF
- | TRBJ2-1 | TRBV11-3 | - | TGTGCCAGCAGCGAAGGGTCCCTGGGGCAGTTCTTC | CASSEGSLGQFF
- | TRBJ1-1 | TRBV14 | TRBD1 | TGTGCCAGCAGCCAAGATCGGCGGACAGGGGGAATGAACACTGAAGCTTTCTTT | CASSQDRRTGGMNTEAFF
few | TRBJ1-6 | TRBV6-5 | - | TGTGCCAGCAGATACAAAGGGGCCACCGGCCCCCTCCACTTT | CASRYKGATGPLHF
many | TRBJ2-7 | TRBV23-1 | TRBD1 | TGCGCCAGCAGTCAACCGGGACAGGGGTTTCACGAGCAGTACTTC | CASSQPGQGFHEQYF
many | TRBJ2-2 | TRBV7-2 | - | TGTGCCAGCAGCTCCCCCGGGATTAGGAACACCGGGGAGCTGTTTTTT | CASSSPGIRNTGELFF
few | TRBJ2-5 | TRBV7-9 | - | TGTGCCAGCAGCTTAGGAATGCGGGAGACCCAGTACTTC | CASSLGMRETQYF
many | TRBJ2-7 | TRBV19 | - | TGTGCCAGTAGTACCCCCGGGACAAGAGACGAGCAGTACTTC | CASSTPGTRDEQYF
- | TRBJ1-5 | TRBV19 | TRBD1 | TGTGCCAGTAGTCCAAGGACAGGGGGCGATAGCAATCAGCCCCAGCATTTT | CASSPRTGGDSNQPQHF
many | TRBJ2-3 | TRBV27 | - | TGTGCCAGCGGGCGAGTGGGAGGCTCAACACGAGCAGATACGCAGTATTTT | CASGRVGGSTRADTQYF
- | TRBJ2-5 | TRBV4-1 | TRBD2 | TGCGCCAGCAGCCCCGGACTAGCAGCCTTAGAGACCCAGTACTTC | CASSPGLAALETQYF
few | TRBJ1-6 | TRBV7-2 | TRBD1 | TGTGCCAGCAGCTCGGACAGGGCTCGGAGTTCACCCCTCCACTTT | CASSSDRARSSPLHF
few | TRBJ1-6 | TRBV28 | - | TGTGCCAGCAGTCCAGGGCCGTATAATTCACCCCTCCACTTT | CASSPGPYNSPLHF
- | TRBJ2-1 | TRBV19 | TRBD1 | TGTGCCAGTGACAGGGGAAGGGGCTCCTACAATGAGCAGTTCTTC | CASDRGRGSYNEQFF
many | TRBJ2-5 | TRBV7-2 | - | TGTGCCAGCAGCTACAGCTCGGGACTCTTAAAAGAGACCCAGTACTTC | CASSYSSGLLKETQYF
many | TRBJ1-2 | TRBV7-3 | TRBD1 | TGTGCCAGCAGCCCTACAGGGGGCGACTATGGCTACACCTTC | CASSPTGGDYGYTF
- | TRBJ2-5 | TRBV7-8 | - | TGTGCCAGCCGAAGGGACTCCCAAGAGACCCAGTACTTC | CASRRDSQETQYF
- | TRBJ2-3 | TRBV6-2/TRBV6-3 | TRBD1 | TGTGCCAGCCTCTCTCGGGACAGGTACACAGATACGCAGTATTTT | CASLSRDRYTDTQYF
- | TRBJ1-1 | TRBV6-5 | TRBD1 | TGTGCCAGCAGGCTACAGGGGAGGAGGACTGAAGCTTTCTTT | CASRLQGRRTEAFF
many | TRBJ1-2 | TRBV7-9 | TRBD1 | TGTGCCAGCAGCGTGGGACAGGGGAAGTCGAGCGGCTACACCTTC | CASSVGQGKSSGYTF
many | TRBJ2-1 | TRBV12-3/TRBV12-4 | TRBD2 | TGTGCCAGCAGAATTCGGCCCCTAGCGGGCGGGCGGTTGTCCTACAATGAGCAGTTCTTC | CASRIRPLAGGRLSYNEQFF
- | TRBJ1-1 | TRBV6-6 | - | TGTGCCAGCAGTTACTCGAGAGCCCCCCGCGGAATGAACACTGAAGCTTTCTTT | CASSYSRAPRGMNTEAFF
few | TRBJ2-3 | TRBV5-3 | TRBD2 | TGTGCCAGCACCCACAACCCATGGCGGGAGGGCACAGATACGCAGTATTTT | CASTHNPWREGTDTQYF
- | TRBJ2-1 | TRBV20-1 | TRBD1 | TGCAGTGCTCCCCGGGACAGGGATTACAATGAGCAGTTCTTC | CSAPRDRDYNEQFF
- | TRBJ1-1 | TRBV4-1 | - | TGCGCCAGCATACACTCCCGAGGGACTGAAGCTTTCTTT | CASIHSRGTEAFF
many | TRBJ1-6 | TRBV7-2 | - | TGTGCCAGCAGCTTAGAAATCAGCTTTACCTCACCCCTCCACTTT | CASSLEISFTSPLHF
- | TRBJ1-1 | TRBV2 | - | TGTGCCAGCAGGGGGAGGGGAGCTTTCTTT | CASRGRGAFF
few | TRBJ2-5 | TRBV7-6 | - | TGTGCCAGCAGCTTCACGGGCCTCCAAGAGACCCAGTACTTC | CASSFTGLQETQYF
many | TRBJ2-3 | TRBV7-9 | TRBD2 | TGTGCCAGCAGCCCGGGACTAGCGGGAGTCGCAGATACGCAGTATTTT | CASSPGLAGVADTQYF
- | TRBJ2-7 | TRBV20-1 | TRBD2 | TGCAGTGCTAGGAGCGGGGGGGCCCACGAGCAGTACTTC | CSARSGGAHEQYF